Below, 17 T cell receptor beta chains from the same sample are listed, as sequenced in a study of blood T cell repertoires in COVID-19. Assay: immunoSEQ multiplex PCR; the TCRdb copy retains only in-frame clones and omits some. Here the sample spans fewer than 75,000 clones, about 88% being singletons. Sequencing was performed on peripheral blood. The receptor source for this set is a man in his 70s with acute or convalescent COVID-19.

The chain joins TRBV9 to TRBJ1-4, with D perhaps TRBD1 (5 bases). The CDR3 extends over 13 amino acids. V was trimmed by 0 bases and J by 5 bases, leaving 5 bases between them. The germline V gene has CDR1 SGDLS and CDR2 YYNGEE. The CDR3 DNA reads TGTGCCAGCAGCGTAGAGGGGAATGAAAAACTGTTTTTT. Translating gives CASSVEGNEKLFF.

V is TRBV28 and J is TRBJ1-5; 8 bases agree with TRBD1. Germline V gene data show CDR1 as MDHEN and CDR2 as SYDVKM. CDR3 length equals 16 residues. J gave up 4 bases and V 6 bases, and 11 bases lay outside the gene matches. CDR3 bases: TGTGCCAGCAGCCCTATGGGCAGGGGGCTAAATCAGCCCCAGCATTTT. This encodes CASSPMGRGLNQPQHF.

The chain couples TRBV2 to TRBJ2-7; 11 bases match TRBD2. The ends lost 9 bases at V and 3 bases at J; junction bases unmatched: 10. The germline CDR1 and CDR2 sequences are SNHLY and FYNNEI. This CDR3 has 15 residues. CDR3: CARPTSGDLFYEQYF. In DNA, the CDR3 is TGTGCCAGACCGACTAGCGGGGACCTCTTCTACGAGCAGTACTTC.

CDR3 DNA sequence: TGTGCCAGTAGGACAGGGATTGGCTACACCTTC. It specifies CASRTGIGYTF. The rearrangement links TRBV19 to TRBJ1-2; the match to TRBD1 covers 7 bases. V lost 6 bases, J lost 7 bases, and 2 bases stayed unmatched. The CDR3 spans 11 residues. The germline V gene has CDR1 LNHDA and CDR2 SQIVND (reference sequence).

V usage is TRBV30 and J usage is TRBJ2-7; D may be TRBD2 (6 bases). There are 12 residues in the CDR3. V was cut by 0 bases and J by 12 bases, with 15 bases left in between. In germline, CDR1 is GTSNPN, CDR2 SVGIG (reference sequence). CDR3 amino acids: CAWSVGGLVWYF. In DNA, the CDR3 is TGTGCCTGGAGTGTGGGAGGTCTTGTATGGTACTTC.

As to this clone: The same CDR3 can be traced to other DNA sequences in this sample. The gene calls are TRBV30 and TRBJ1-2; 7 bases agree with TRBD1. From germline, CDR1 is GTSNPN and CDR2 SVGIG (reference sequence). J gave up 5 bases and V 3 bases, and 3 bases lay outside the gene matches. The CDR3 extends over 12 amino acids. DNA of the CDR3: TGTGCCTGGAGCACACAGGGGTATGGCTACACCTTC. Its protein is CAWSTQGYGYTF.

The V and J genes are TRBV20-1 and TRBJ1-2, with D maybe TRBD1 (5 bases). From germline, CDR1 is DFQATT and CDR2 SNEGSKA (reference sequence). The CDR3 length is 12 residues. V was cut by 3 bases and J by 7 bases, with 12 bases left in between. CDR3 sequence (DNA): TGCAGTGCTAGTGTGACAGCCCCTGGCTACACCTTC. It yields the protein CSASVTAPGYTF.

This clone was found once. The gene calls are TRBV19 and TRBJ1-2, with D hard to call. The CDR3 consists of 14 residues. Germline loops: CDR1 LNHDA, CDR2 SQIVND (reference sequence). The germline V and J ends were trimmed by 5 bases and 0 bases, with 10 bases remaining between them. The CDR3 is CASSPRPPNYGYTF. CDR3 nucleotide sequence: TGTGCCAGTAGTCCGCGTCCGCCTAACTATGGCTACACCTTC.

The chain combines TRBV3-1 (or the pseudogene TRBV3-2) with TRBJ2-7; possible D gene TRBD1, 5 bases. This CDR3 spans 16 amino acids. Trimming pared 2 bases from V and 4 bases from J, leaving 18 bases between. Germline values: CDR1 LGHDT, CDR2 YNNKEL (reference sequence). As DNA, the CDR3 is TGTGCCAGCAGCCAATTGAAGGGGCAGGGAAGGTACGAGCAGTACTTC. Its protein is CASSQLKGQGRYEQYF.

The chain couples TRBV5-1 to TRBJ2-3; D remains unclear. The length of the CDR3 is 14 residues. Germline V gene lookup returns CDR1 SGHRS and CDR2 YFSETQ. Trimming removed 2 bases at V and 3 bases at J, with 10 bases between. The CDR3 loop is CASSFSPQTDTQYF. CDR3 coding DNA: TGCGCCAGCAGCTTTTCCCCGCAGACAGATACGCAGTATTTT.

The chain employs TRBV14 and TRBJ1-1; TRBD1 aligns across 7 bases. CDR3 length: 13 amino acids. Germline CDR1 is SGHDN and CDR2 is FVKESK. Trimming took 5 bases from V and 4 from J; bases not matched to a gene: 4. CDR3 region: CASSETGITEAFF. The CDR3 bases are TGTGCCAGCAGCGAGACAGGGATCACTGAAGCTTTCTTT.

This chain links TRBV7-2 with TRBJ2-3; 15 nucleotides agree with TRBD2. With 0 bases clipped from V and 5 bases from J, the junction kept 12 bases outside the gene matches. This CDR3 contains 20 residues. The germline V gene has CDR1 SGHTA and CDR2 FQGNSA. In DNA, the CDR3 is TGTGCCAGCAGCTTAGCGCAAGGACTAGCGGGGGGGCCATTGAGAGATACGCAGTATTTT. Translating it yields CASSLAQGLAGGPLRDTQYF.

V and J are TRBV6-5 and TRBJ2-2, with TRBD2 as a possible D gene (6 bases). CDR1 and CDR2 from the germline V gene are MNHEY and SVGAGI. Trimming removed 4 bases at V and 6 bases at J, with 15 bases between. The CDR3 has 15 amino acids. The CDR3 here is CASSFGQGLAGELFF. The CDR3 DNA follows: TGTGCCAGCAGTTTCGGGCAGGGACTGGCCGGGGAGCTGTTTTTT.

This clone was observed a few times. The chain is built from TRBV7-3 and TRBJ2-1; 8 positions agree with TRBD1. Unmatched junction bases numbered 5, after V lost 5 bases and J lost 5 bases. The CDR3 contains 14 residues. Germline V gives CDR1 SGHTA, CDR2 FQGTGA. The CDR3 here is CASSPGQGNNEQFF. CDR3 nucleotide sequence: TGTGCCAGCAGCCCCGGACAGGGTAACAATGAGCAGTTCTTC.

The chain recombines TRBV7-2 with TRBJ2-3; 10 bases line up with TRBD2. The CDR3 totals 15 residues. Germline loops: CDR1 SGHTA, CDR2 FQGNSA. The J segment lost 11 bases and the V segment lost 1 base, leaving 9 bases of the junction unmatched. The CDR3 DNA is TGTGCCAGCAGCTTAGGCCCTAGCGGGGGTATGGGGCAGTATTTT. Protein product: CASSLGPSGGMGQYF.

The J gene is TRBJ2-7, the V gene TRBV5-1; D possibly corresponds to TRBD2 (6 bases). Germline V gene data show CDR1 as SGHRS and CDR2 as YFSETQ. V was cut by 0 bases and J by 0 bases, with 13 bases left in between. This CDR3 has 16 residues. CDR3 DNA sequence: TGCGCCAGCAGCTTGGGTCCGGGACTGCCCTCCTACGAGCAGTACTTC. Translating gives CASSLGPGLPSYEQYF.

The chain is built from TRBV7-9 and TRBJ2-7; 9 bases are a match to TRBD2. Germline CDR1 SEHNR, CDR2 FQNEAQ (reference sequence). The trim removed 3 bases at V and 4 bases at J, leaving 10 bases unmatched. This CDR3 is built from 16 residues. Here the CDR3 reads CASSLIGGGAGYEQYF. The CDR3 coding sequence is TGTGCCAGCAGCTTGATCGGCGGGGGGGCGGGTTACGAGCAGTACTTC.